The next 16 T cell receptor beta chains were all read from a single sample in a study of shared clonotypes between healthy human individuals. Measured with immunoSEQ multiplex PCR; TCRdb has only the in-frame clones, and not every one. Of some 1.4 million clones listed, roughly 95% are singletons. The sample was naive CD4+ T cells sorted from blood. The subset is: CD45RA+ positively selected. These receptors originate from a man aged 25-40 years in good health.

This clone occurred once. This sequence joins TRBV5-1 and TRBJ1-5, with D perhaps TRBD1 (6 bases). Germline CDR1 and CDR2: SGHRS and YFSETQ. CDR3 size: 14 residues. V lost 2 bases, J lost 7 bases, and 13 bases lay in between. CDR3 sequence (DNA): TGCGCCAGCAGCTTTCTCCCAGGGGAACAGCCCCAGCATTTT. Protein product: CASSFLPGEQPQHF.

This sequence joins TRBV21-1 and TRBJ2-1. TRBV21-1 is tagged as a pseudogene. This CDR3 comprises 17 residues. The CDR3 here is CASSKVYGTEGGDEQFF. CDR3 DNA sequence: TGTGCCAGCAGCAAAGTCTACGGGACAGAGGGAGGGGATGAGCAGTTCTTC.

V and J are TRBV19 and TRBJ2-2; 9 bases match TRBD2. Looked up from germline, CDR1 is LNHDA and CDR2 is SQIVND (reference sequence). The CDR3 has 14 residues. The J segment lost 5 bases and the V segment lost 5 bases, leaving 3 bases of the junction unmatched. Here the CDR3 reads CASSGLARTGELFF. CDR3 nucleotide sequence: TGTGCCAGTAGTGGACTAGCGCGAACCGGGGAGCTGTTTTTT. Using reference TRBV19 and TRBJ2-2 for the parts outside the CDR3, the full variable domain is DGGITQSPKYLFRKEGQNVTLSCEQNLNHDAMYWYRQDPGQGLRLIYYSQIVNDFQKGDIAEGYSVSREKKESFPLTVTSAQKNPTAFYLCASSGLARTGELFFGEGSRLTVL.

In the case of this clone: This same CDR3 is encoded by further DNA sequences in the sample. The chain combines TRBV28 with TRBJ1-2, with a weak D call TRBD1 (5 bases). Trimming cost V 6 bases and J 4 bases, with 9 bases left between them. Germline assignment: CDR1 MDHEN and CDR2 SYDVKM. The CDR3 has 12 residues. CDR3 residues: CASSWGGYGYTF. CDR3 coding DNA: TGTGCCAGCAGCTGGGGGGGCTATGGCTACACCTTC.

The J gene is TRBJ2-7, the V gene TRBV2; 11 nucleotides match TRBD1. This CDR3 comprises 15 residues. V was clipped by 4 bases and J by 3 bases; unmatched bases: 5. Germline V gene data show CDR1 as SNHLY and CDR2 as FYNNEI. In nucleotides, the CDR3 is TGTGCCAGCAGTGGGGACAGGGGGTTTGACTACGAGCAGTACTTC. It yields the protein CASSGDRGFDYEQYF.

The chain carries TRBV5-1 and TRBJ2-7; no definite D call. Germline V CDR1 and CDR2: SGHRS, YFSETQ. CDR3 length: 14 amino acids. V shed 0 bases and J shed 5 bases, with 12 bases lying between them. Here the CDR3 reads CASSLGASSNEQYF. Here the CDR3 DNA reads TGCGCCAGCAGCTTGGGAGCCTCCTCTAACGAGCAGTACTTC.

The chain employs TRBV6-6 and TRBJ2-7; weak D call: TRBD2 (5 bases). This CDR3 comprises 13 residues. In germline, CDR1 is MNHNY, CDR2 SVGAGI (reference sequence). Trimming left V 7 bases short and J 4 bases short, with 14 bases between. CDR3 nucleotide sequence: TGTGCCAGCACTACGGAGGAGCGGTACGAGCAGTACTTC. Protein sequence: CASTTEERYEQYF.

The J gene is TRBJ1-4, the V gene TRBV5-6; D call uncertain. The CDR3 has 13 amino acids. Germline CDR1 reads SGHDT; CDR2 reads YYEEEE. With 1 base removed from V and 4 bases from J, the gap between germline ends came to 5 bases. DNA for the CDR3: TGTGCCAGCAGCTTGTATAGTAATGAAAAACTGTTTTTT. Translation gives CASSLYSNEKLFF.

This clone has a single count. V usage is TRBV29-1 and J usage is TRBJ2-7; possible D gene TRBD1, 5 bases. Germline CDR1 and CDR2: SQVTM and ANQGSEA. V was pared by 3 bases and J by 4 bases, with 10 bases between. This CDR3 contains 12 residues. The CDR3 sequence: CSVEQGRYEQYF. As DNA, the CDR3 is TGCAGCGTTGAGCAGGGAAGATACGAGCAGTACTTC.

The CDR3 coding sequence is TGTGCCAGCAGCGCCAGACAGGGGGAGACCCAGTACTTC. Translation gives CASSARQGETQYF. This chain links TRBV7-3 with TRBJ2-5; the match to TRBD1 covers 8 bases. The V and J ends lost 5 bases and 5 bases, in that order; junction bases with no gene match: 4. This CDR3 region has 13 residues. Germline loops: CDR1 SGHTA, CDR2 FQGTGA.

The chain couples TRBV7-9 to TRBJ2-2; 9 positions match TRBD1. Germline V gene lookup returns CDR1 SEHNR and CDR2 FQNEAQ (reference sequence). Trimming at V came to 5 bases and at J to 4 bases, leaving 5 bases not matched to a gene. The CDR3 spans 15 residues. DNA of the CDR3: TGTGCCAGCAGCCCCCCGACAGGGGGCACCGGGGAGCTGTTTTTT. Its protein is CASSPPTGGTGELFF.

A few counts support this clone. In the same sample, other DNA sequences code for this CDR3. The rearrangement links TRBV5-1 to TRBJ2-7, with D maybe TRBD1 (6 bases). The germline CDR1 and CDR2 sequences are SGHRS and YFSETQ. V gave up 5 bases and J gave up 2 bases, with 11 bases separating them. The CDR3 is made up of 13 amino acids. CDR3 residues: CASSQDRPYEQYF. CDR3 nucleotide sequence: TGCGCCAGCAGTCAGGACAGACCCTACGAGCAGTACTTC.

CDR3 nucleotide sequence: TGTGCCACCAGCAGAGACGGACGGAGCAAAGAGACCCAGTACTTC. This gives the protein CATSRDGRSKETQYF. The gene calls are TRBV15 and TRBJ2-5; D is uncertain. CDR3 length equals 15 residues. Trimming removed 0 bases from V and 3 bases from J, with 11 bases in between. Germline lookup yields CDR1 LNHNV and CDR2 YYDKDF (reference sequence).

This chain uses TRBV19 with TRBJ1-5; D is ambiguous. V lost 7 bases and J 5 bases, leaving 24 bases between the germline ends. CDR3 size: 17 residues. Germline V gives CDR1 LNHDA, CDR2 SQIVND (reference sequence). The CDR3 coding sequence is TGTGCCAGTAATCTCGGTGTTAGCAGATCCTTTGATCAGCCCCAGCATTTT. Its protein product is CASNLGVSRSFDQPQHF.

The V gene is TRBV5-4, the J gene TRBJ1-1; TRBD1 aligns across 12 bases. Germline trimming cut 4 bases from V and 1 base from J; bases unmatched to any gene: 5. The V gene's germline CDR1 is SGHNT and CDR2 YYREEE (reference sequence). The CDR3 covers 16 residues. The CDR3 DNA is TGTGCCAGCAGCGTAGGGGGACAGGGGGCGAACACTGAAGCTTTCTTT. Protein sequence: CASSVGGQGANTEAFF.

This clone was counted a single time. The chain joins TRBV2 to TRBJ2-1, with 7 nucleotides matching TRBD2. The CDR3 spans 13 residues. Germline V CDR1 and CDR2: SNHLY, FYNNEI. Trimming took 4 bases from V and 13 from J; bases not matched to a gene: 10. The CDR3 sequence is CASSVFGGEVQFF. DNA of the CDR3: TGTGCCAGCAGTGTCTTTGGGGGGGAAGTCCAGTTCTTC.